These 13 T cell receptor beta chains share one sample of origin, sequenced in a study of blood T cell repertoires in COVID-19. Sequenced by immunoSEQ multiplex PCR; TCRdb stores in-frame clones only, minus some. This table holds tens of thousands of clones, 75% to 85% found once. The material sequenced was peripheral blood. The receptors come from a human donor in a cohort sampled during active COVID-19.

The chain uses TRBV9 and TRBJ1-1, with D maybe TRBD1 (5 bases). From germline, CDR1 is SGDLS and CDR2 YYNGEE. CDR3 size: 15 residues. Trimming cost V 3 bases and J 7 bases, with 19 bases left between them. CDR3 sequence: CASSAPRTRGIEAFF. DNA for the CDR3: TGTGCCAGCAGCGCCCCGCGGACACGAGGCATTGAAGCTTTCTTT.

The chain employs TRBV30 and TRBJ2-7; the match to TRBD2 covers 8 bases. The CDR3 is made up of 14 amino acids. After removal of 1 base from V and 3 bases from J, the junction contained 5 bases not matched to a gene. Germline-derived CDR1 and CDR2 are GTSNPN and SVGIG (reference sequence). Written as DNA, the CDR3 is TGTGCCTGGAGTGCCGATGCGGGAGGCTACGAGCAGTACTTC. This translates into CAWSADAGGYEQYF.

V is TRBV11-3 and J is TRBJ1-2; 9 bases align to TRBD1. V lost 1 base to trimming and J lost 8 bases; unmatched junction nucleotides: 8. The CDR3 spans 15 residues. In germline, CDR1 is SGHNT, CDR2 YENEEA. The CDR3 sequence is CASSLAGQGRYGYTF. CDR3 bases: TGTGCCAGCAGCTTAGCGGGACAGGGAAGATACGGCTACACCTTC. Full variable domain (missing parts from reference TRBV11-3 and TRBJ1-2): EAGVVQSPRYKIIEKKQPVAFWCNPISGHNTLYWYLQNLGQGPELLIRYENEEAVDDSQLPKDRFSAERLKGVDSTLKIQPAELGDSAVYLCASSLAGQGRYGYTFGSGTRLTVV.

This rearrangement joins TRBV7-2 to TRBJ2-3, with 12 nucleotides matching TRBD2. Looked up from germline, CDR1 is SGHTA and CDR2 is FQGNSA. The junction had 14 bases not matched to a gene; V was cut back by 6 bases and J by 10 bases. CDR3 length: 16 residues. This CDR3 is CASRTSGGDLGVAQYF. The CDR3 region has the DNA TGTGCCAGCAGGACTAGCGGGGGCGACTTAGGGGTCGCGCAGTATTTT. Supplemented by reference TRBV7-2 and TRBJ2-3, the full variable domain reads GAGVSQSPSNKVTEKGKDVELRCDPISGHTALYWYRQSLGQGLEFLIYFQGNSAPDKSGLPSDRFSAERTGGSVSTLTIQRTQQEDSAVYLCASRTSGGDLGVAQYFGPGTRLTVL.

The V gene is TRBV19, the J gene TRBJ1-2; D may be TRBD1 (5 bases). Trimming took off 7 bases at V and 4 bases at J, with 19 bases between the two ends. Germline CDR1 LNHDA, CDR2 SQIVND (reference sequence). This CDR3 is built from 15 residues. The CDR3 loop reads CASTNPRERGYGYTF. The CDR3 DNA sequence: TGTGCCAGTACCAATCCCAGGGAAAGGGGCTATGGCTACACCTTC.

This clone is medium-sized by share. The chain combines TRBV11-3 with TRBJ2-4; the match to TRBD2 covers 8 bases. CDR1 is SGHNT, CDR2 YENEEA, per germline. Trimming removed 5 bases from V and 8 bases from J; junction bases left unmatched: 17. This CDR3 has 17 amino acids. The CDR3, as DNA: TGTGCCAGCAGCCCAGGGGTTGGGGGACTAGAAGGCGACATTCAGTACTTC. It is translated as CASSPGVGGLEGDIQYF.

The chain carries TRBV25-1 and TRBJ1-4, with unresolved D. Trimming took 5 bases from V and 4 from J, leaving 17 bases between them. Per germline, CDR1 MGHDK and CDR2 SYGVNS. The CDR3 spans 16 residues. CDR3 DNA sequence: TGTGCCAGCAGTCTCCTCTCGGCGGGAAGTAATGAAAAACTGTTTTTT. It is translated as CASSLLSAGSNEKLFF. The variable domain in full, completed from reference TRBV25-1 and TRBJ1-4, reads EADIYQTPRYLVIGTGKKITLECSQTMGHDKMYWYQQDPGMELHLIHYSYGVNSTEKGDLSSESTVSRIRTEHFPLTLESARPSHTSQYLCASSLLSAGSNEKLFFGSGTQLSVL.

The CDR3 loop reads CASSLWTGGYTEAFF. DNA for the CDR3: TGTGCCAGCAGTTTATGGACAGGGGGGTACACTGAAGCTTTCTTT. The J gene is TRBJ1-1, the V gene TRBV28; the match to TRBD1 covers 9 bases. The CDR3 has 15 residues. Germline values: CDR1 MDHEN, CDR2 SYDVKM. The V segment lost 0 bases and the J segment 3 bases; nucleotides outside the gene matches: 2.

The rearrangement links TRBV15 to TRBJ1-6; TRBD1 aligns across 8 bases. Germline V gives CDR1 LNHNV, CDR2 YYDKDF (reference sequence). The CDR3 is made up of 16 amino acids. After removal of 0 bases from V and 9 bases from J, the junction contained 7 bases not matched to a gene. The CDR3: CATSRDIGTGGSPLHF. The CDR3 nucleotides are TGTGCCACCAGCAGAGATATCGGGACAGGAGGTTCACCCCTCCACTTT.

V and J are TRBV6-6 and TRBJ2-2; 9 bases map to TRBD1. V was clipped by 2 bases and J by 7 bases; unmatched bases: 5. Per germline, CDR1 MNHNY and CDR2 SVGAGI (reference sequence). This CDR3 has 15 amino acids. The CDR3 DNA is TGTGCCAGCAGTTACCAGGACAGGGGAATCGGGGAGCTGTTTTTT. It specifies CASSYQDRGIGELFF.

This chain joins TRBV7-9 and TRBJ1-1; 9 positions agree with TRBD1. The CDR3 runs to 14 residues. Germline V gene sequence: CDR1 SEHNR, CDR2 FQNEAQ (reference sequence). After removal of 0 bases from V and 11 bases from J, the junction contained 7 bases not matched to a gene. For the CDR3, the DNA is TGTGCCAGCAGCTTAGCGGGGGACAGGGTTCGGGCTTTCTTT. Residues: CASSLAGDRVRAFF.

This clone qualifies as medium-sized. V is TRBV5-1 and J is TRBJ1-6; D unresolved. CDR3 length: 13 residues. V dropped 0 bases and J dropped 9 bases, with 7 bases sitting between them. Germline lookup yields CDR1 SGHRS and CDR2 YFSETQ. CDR3 amino acids: CASSLDYGSPLHF. In DNA form, the CDR3 reads TGCGCCAGCAGCTTGGACTATGGTTCACCCCTCCACTTT.

V is TRBV28 and J is TRBJ1-1; no clear D gene. Trimming shortened V by 3 bases and J by 6 bases, and 5 bases separated the two germline ends. Germline CDR1 reads MDHEN; CDR2 reads SYDVKM. There are 11 residues in the CDR3. The CDR3 nucleotides are TGTGCCAGCAGTTTGGGCCCTGAAGCTTTCTTT. Its protein is CASSLGPEAFF.